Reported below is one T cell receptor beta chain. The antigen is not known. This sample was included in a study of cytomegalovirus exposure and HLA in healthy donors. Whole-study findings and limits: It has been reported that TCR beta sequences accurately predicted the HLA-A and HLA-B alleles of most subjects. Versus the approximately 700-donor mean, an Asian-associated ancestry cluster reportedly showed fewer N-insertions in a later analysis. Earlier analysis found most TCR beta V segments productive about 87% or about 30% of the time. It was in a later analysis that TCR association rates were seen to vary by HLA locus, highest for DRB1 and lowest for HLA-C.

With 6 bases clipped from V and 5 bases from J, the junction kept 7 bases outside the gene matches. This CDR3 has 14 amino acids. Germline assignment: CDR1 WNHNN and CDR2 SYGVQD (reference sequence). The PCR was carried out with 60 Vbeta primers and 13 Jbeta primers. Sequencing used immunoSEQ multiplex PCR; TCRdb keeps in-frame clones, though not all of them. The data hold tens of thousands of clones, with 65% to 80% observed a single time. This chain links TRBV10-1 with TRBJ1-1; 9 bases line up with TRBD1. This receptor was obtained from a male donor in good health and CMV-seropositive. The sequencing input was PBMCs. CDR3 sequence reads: CASRAGTGSTEAFF. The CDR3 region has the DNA TGCGCCAGCAGGGCCGGGACAGGGAGTACTGAAGCTTTCTTT.